The 16 T cell receptor beta chains below come from one sample, sequenced in a study of glioma-infiltrating T cells. Using RNA template, CDR3s of TCR alpha and beta were amplified with iRepertoire arm-PCR. MiXCR was run by TCRdb on the multiplex PCR reads, yielding one entry per CDR3 protein. The profile shows about 190,000 distinct CDR3 sequences, roughly 32% of them singletons. The sequenced material came from glioma tissue, nonneoplastic brain tissue, or PBMCs (not recorded which). These receptor sequences come from a human donor with low-grade glioma or glioblastoma, undergoing nonglioma brain surgery, or in good health (not recorded which).

V usage is TRBV4-3 and J usage is TRBJ2-7; 11 positions agree with TRBD2. The V and J ends lost 1 base and 1 base, in that order; junction bases with no gene match: 9. Germline assignment: CDR1 LGHNA and CDR2 YSLEER. The CDR3 runs 18 residues. This CDR3 is CASSQGASGRSPSYEQYF. In DNA form, the CDR3 reads TGCGCCAGCAGCCAAGGTGCTAGCGGGAGGTCCCCTTCCTACGAGCAGTACTTC.

In its sample, this clonotype was seen many times. This rearrangement joins TRBV7-3 to TRBJ2-1, with 11 positions matching TRBD1. Unmatched junction bases numbered 5, after V lost 6 bases and J lost 4 bases. This CDR3 has 15 amino acids. The germline V gene encodes CDR1 SGHTA and CDR2 FQGTGA. The CDR3 protein is CASRAGTGGYNEQFF. CDR3 in DNA: TGTGCCAGCAGGGCCGGGACAGGGGGATACAATGAGCAGTTCTTC.

This clonotype has at least ten counts. The gene calls are TRBV4-3 and TRBJ2-3, with TRBD2 matching 7 bases. Looked up from germline, CDR1 is LGHNA and CDR2 is YSLEER. The CDR3 consists of 15 residues. The V and J ends lost 4 bases and 3 bases, in that order; junction bases with no gene match: 7. The CDR3 reads CASSRRREWTDTQYF. CDR3 DNA: TGCGCCAGCAGCCGGAGGCGGGAGTGGACAGATACGCAGTATTTT.

This chain uses TRBV7-2 with TRBJ2-7; 13 bases map to TRBD2. Trimming at V came to 1 base and at J to 9 bases, leaving 12 bases not matched to a gene. CDR3 length: 17 amino acids. Germline V lookup: CDR1 SGHTA, CDR2 FQGNSA. The CDR3 bases are TGTGCCAGCAGCTTAGGGAGGGGACTAGCGGGATCCAATGGGCAGTACTTC. Its translation is CASSLGRGLAGSNGQYF.

With regard to this clonotype: This may arise from a read error, as a much more abundant clone is one base away. The chain recombines TRBV5-4 with TRBJ2-3; D is possibly TRBD2 (6 bases). V was pared by 1 base and J by 8 bases, with 17 bases between. The CDR3 consists of 15 residues. Per the germline V gene, CDR1 is SGHNT and CDR2 is YYREEE (reference sequence). CDR3 coding DNA: TGTGCCAGCAGCTTGCCAGAGGGAGGACCGGGTACGCAGTATTTT. The encoded protein is CASSLPEGGPGTQYF.

Turning to this clonotype: A much larger clone is a single base away; this may be a read error. The chain employs TRBV4-1 and TRBJ2-1; D possibly uses TRBD1 or TRBD2 (5 bases each). Germline V gene data show CDR1 as MGHRA and CDR2 as YSYEKL. The CDR3 runs to 15 residues. This chain's CDR3 is CASSQPGTSSNEEFF. DNA for the CDR3: TGCGCCAGCAGCCAACCCGGGACCAGTTCCAATGAGGAGTTCTTC.

With respect to this clonotype: The junction does not match germline at one end; this may be a read error. The chain links TRBV5-1 to TRBJ2-3; D remains unclear. Germline V gene lookup returns CDR1 SGHRS and CDR2 YFSETQ. This CDR3 has 15 amino acids. Written as DNA, the CDR3 is TGCGCCAGAAGCTTGTATACCGGAACCACAGATACGCAGTATTTT. This encodes CARSLYTGTTDTQYF.

This clonotype was picked up many times. The CDR3 reads CASSQGVGIYNEQFF. The DNA of the CDR3 is TGTGCCAGCAGCCAAGGAGTCGGGATCTACAATGAGCAGTTCTTC. This chain links TRBV3-1 with TRBJ2-1; possible D gene TRBD2, 5 bases. Germline CDR1 is LGHDT and CDR2 is YNNKEL (reference sequence). Trimming cost V 1 base and J 3 bases, with 10 bases left between them. CDR3 length equals 15 residues.

A few counts support this clonotype. The V gene is TRBV7-4, the J gene TRBJ1-4; the match to TRBD1 covers 11 bases. V lost 5 bases to trimming and J lost 6 bases; unmatched junction nucleotides: 5. Germline CDR1 SGHVT, CDR2 SQSDAQ. The CDR3 loop spans 15 amino acids. CDR3 amino acids: CASSRTGGSDEKLFF. CDR3 nucleotide sequence: TGTGCCAGCAGCCGGACAGGGGGCTCGGATGAAAAACTGTTTTTT.

Many counts were recorded for this clonotype. This chain joins TRBV6-2 or TRBV6-3 and TRBJ2-3; 9 bases are shared with TRBD2. The germline V gene has CDR1 MNHEY and CDR2 SVGEGT. Trimming removed 1 base from V and 3 bases from J; junction bases left unmatched: 2. CDR3 length equals 15 residues. CDR3: CASSYLAGVTDTQYF. Written as DNA, the CDR3 is TGTGCCAGCAGTTACTTAGCGGGAGTGACAGATACGCAGTATTTT.

Ten or more counts support this clonotype. The chain is built from TRBV29-1 and TRBJ2-5, with 10 bases identical to TRBD2. This CDR3 comprises 17 residues. Looked up from germline, CDR1 is SQVTM and CDR2 is ANQGSEA. The junction had 12 bases not matched to a gene; V was cut back by 1 base and J by 4 bases. The CDR3 loop reads CSVEGKLAGTARETQYF. The CDR3 nucleotides are TGCAGCGTTGAAGGCAAACTAGCGGGGACGGCGAGAGAGACCCAGTACTTC.

This rearrangement joins TRBV7-3 to TRBJ2-7; D ambiguous. Germline loops: CDR1 SGHTA, CDR2 FQGTGA. Trimming left V 5 bases short and J 3 bases short, with 17 bases between. This CDR3 is built from 15 residues. The CDR3 sequence: CASSPSVGPIYEQYF. The CDR3 DNA follows: TGTGCCAGCAGCCCCAGCGTGGGCCCTATCTACGAGCAGTACTTC.

With regard to this clonotype: Its ends do not fully match the called genes, so a read error is possible. The rearrangement joins TRBV20-1 to TRBJ2-2, with D uncertain. CDR1 and CDR2 from the germline V gene are DFQATT and SNEGSKA (reference sequence). The CDR3 is 15 amino acids. The CDR3 coding sequence is TGCAGTGATAGAGTACAGTCCGAGAACACCGGGGAGCTGTTTTTT. Translation: CSDRVQSENTGELFF.

Note on this clonotype: Given a much more abundant clone one base away, this may be a read error. V gene TRBV7-2 combines with J gene TRBJ2-7; D may be TRBD2 (5 bases). Germline V CDR1 and CDR2: SGHTA, FQGNSA. This CDR3 contains 12 residues. In DNA, the CDR3 is TGTGCCAGCAACTTACTAGGAGGCGAGCAGTACTTC. Translating it yields CASNLLGGEQYF. The full variable domain, with the rest looked up from reference TRBV7-2 and TRBJ2-7, is GAGVSQSPSNKVTEKGKDVELRCDPISGHTALYWYRQSLGQGLEFLIYFQGNSAPDKSGLPSDRFSAERTGGSVSTLTIQRTQQEDSAVYLCASNLLGGEQYFGPGTRLTVT.

This clonotype was counted at least ten times. V and J are TRBV19 and TRBJ1-2, with D possibly being TRBD1 (6 bases). The CDR3 runs to 14 residues. V lost 5 bases, J lost 3 bases, and 13 bases lay in between. The germline CDR1 and CDR2 sequences are LNHDA and SQIVND (reference sequence). Written as DNA, the CDR3 is TGTGCCAGTAGTCCCCAGGGGCGCGACTATGGCTACACCTTC. This encodes CASSPQGRDYGYTF.

Ten or more counts support this clonotype. This chain joins TRBV5-4 and TRBJ2-1; perhaps TRBD2 as D (6 bases). Trimming cost V 6 bases and J 2 bases, with 12 bases left between them. This CDR3 has 14 amino acids. Germline V lookup: CDR1 SGHNT, CDR2 YYREEE (reference sequence). The CDR3 bases are TGTGCCAGCAAGGCAGCGGGCCCCTACAATGAGCAGTTCTTC. This translates into CASKAAGPYNEQFF.